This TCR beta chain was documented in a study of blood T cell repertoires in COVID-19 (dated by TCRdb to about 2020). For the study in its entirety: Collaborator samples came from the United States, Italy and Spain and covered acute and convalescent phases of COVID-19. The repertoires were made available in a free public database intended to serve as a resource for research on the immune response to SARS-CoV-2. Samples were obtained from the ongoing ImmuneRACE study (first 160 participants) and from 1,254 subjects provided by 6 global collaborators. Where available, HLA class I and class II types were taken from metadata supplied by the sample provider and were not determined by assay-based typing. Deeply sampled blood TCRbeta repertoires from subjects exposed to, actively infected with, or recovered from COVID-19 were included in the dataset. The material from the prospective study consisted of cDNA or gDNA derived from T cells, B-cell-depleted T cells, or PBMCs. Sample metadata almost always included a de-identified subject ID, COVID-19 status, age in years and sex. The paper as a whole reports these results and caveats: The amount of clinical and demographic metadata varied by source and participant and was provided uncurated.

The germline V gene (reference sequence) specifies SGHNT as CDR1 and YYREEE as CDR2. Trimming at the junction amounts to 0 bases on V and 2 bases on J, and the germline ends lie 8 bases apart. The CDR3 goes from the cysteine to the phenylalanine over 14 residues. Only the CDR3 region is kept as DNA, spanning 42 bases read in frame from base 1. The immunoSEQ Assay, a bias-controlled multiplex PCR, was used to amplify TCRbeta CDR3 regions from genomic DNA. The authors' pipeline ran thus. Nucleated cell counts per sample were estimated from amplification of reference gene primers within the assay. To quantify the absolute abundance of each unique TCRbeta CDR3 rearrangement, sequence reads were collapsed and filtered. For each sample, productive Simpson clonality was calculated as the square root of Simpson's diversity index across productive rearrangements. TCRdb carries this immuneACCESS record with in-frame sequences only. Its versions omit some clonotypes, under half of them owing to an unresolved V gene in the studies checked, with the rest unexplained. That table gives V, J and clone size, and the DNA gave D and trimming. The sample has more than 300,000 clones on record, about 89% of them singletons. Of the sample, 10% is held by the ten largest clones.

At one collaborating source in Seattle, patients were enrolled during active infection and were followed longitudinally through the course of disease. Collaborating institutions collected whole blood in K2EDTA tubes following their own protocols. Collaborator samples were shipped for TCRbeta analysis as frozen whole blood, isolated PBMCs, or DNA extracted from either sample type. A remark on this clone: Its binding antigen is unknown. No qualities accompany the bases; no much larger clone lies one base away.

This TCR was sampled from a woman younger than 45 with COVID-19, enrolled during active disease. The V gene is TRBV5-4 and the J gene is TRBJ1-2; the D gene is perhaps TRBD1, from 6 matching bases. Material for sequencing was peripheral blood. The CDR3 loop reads CASSLGGQNYGYTF. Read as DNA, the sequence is TGTGCCAGCAGCTTGGGAGGACAGAACTATGGCTACACCTTC.